This T cell receptor beta chain emerged from a study of monozygotic twins with inflammatory bowel disease (dated by TCRdb to between 2017 and 2020). Study-level background: The full study comprised about 28 monozygotic twin pairs: nine German pairs (four IBD-concordant, five IBD-discordant) and 19 IBD-discordant Danish pairs. Disease-associated traits were sought mainly through comparisons between IBD patients and their genetically identical healthy co-twins within discordant pairs. Each individual had, on average, about 151 000 unique TCRalpha sequences and 181 000 unique TCRbeta sequences available for analysis. What the authors observed across the whole study: IBD patients had lower TCRbeta repertoire diversity, measured by the inverse Simpson index, than their healthy co-twins. Compared with healthy twins, IBD patients shared fewer clonotypes with other individuals, and the difference was most pronounced in patients with signs of disease activity. The results gave no support for a single strong signal or clonotype linked to IBD. The analysis was unable to tell different T cell subtypes apart. Concordant and discordant twins showed no difference in repertoire similarity, possibly because of limited statistical power. Differing immunosuppressive treatments among patients may have added background noise and inter-individual variability to the repertoires.

The library was made by 5' RACE. Each TCR library was prepared from around 3,200 ng of total RNA. For each sample, cDNA synthesis was carried out in eight separate reactions using SMARTScribe reverse transcriptase. During cDNA synthesis, template switching introduced unique molecular identifiers that contained a 6-nucleotide sample barcode. TCRalpha and TCRbeta cDNA was amplified in two nested PCRs of 16 and 9 cycles, and bead purification was carried out after each PCR. Before amplification, the cDNA was treated with uracil DNA-glycosylase and purified using the QIAquick PCR purification kit. The second PCR added Illumina TruSeq-compatible adapters along with sample-specific barcodes. Library quality and concentration were checked on TapeStation and Qubit, and libraries were pooled at around 5 ng each. Sequencing of the pooled libraries was done on an Illumina HiSeq2500 single-index Rapid Run using custom sequencing primers and 2 x 100 bp reads. The original pipeline was this. MiGEC version 1.2.6 was used for UMI-based consensus assembly to correct PCR and sequencing errors. MiXCR version 2.1.1 handled V(D)J alignment, clonotype assembly and CDR3 extraction. Gene usage, clonotype sharing and MAIT/NKT TCR abundance were normalised by analysing the top 1000, 10 000 and 20 000 clonotypes per sample. After downsampling to 27 000 UMIs, diversity was calculated as the inverse Simpson index using the vegan R package. Paired Mann-Whitney U tests on discordant twin pairs were used, with Benjamini-Hochberg multiple-testing correction. Each entry corresponds to one CDR3 protein sequence from reads that TCRdb reprocessed, and DNA is not given. TCRdb's processing, not the study's, gives the V and J calls here. The sample table holds roughly 330,000 distinct CDR3 sequences. The top ten clonotypes cover over 2% of the sample.

CDR1 MNHEY and CDR2 SVGAGI were looked up in the germline V gene. The cysteine opens and the phenylalanine closes a CDR3 of 14 amino acids. No DNA accompanies this entry. Points on this clonotype: Its antigen remains undetermined.

A 2.5 ml peripheral blood sample was drawn into PAXgene tubes per donor and stored at -80°C. Total RNA was isolated from whole blood with the PAXgene blood miRNA kit on an automated QIAcube, without T cell sorting. Peripheral blood from monozygotic twin pairs concordant or discordant for inflammatory bowel disease was subjected to deep TCRalpha and TCRbeta repertoire profiling with unique molecular barcoding. Smoking habits were recorded for all twin pairs, and individuals were classified as current, former or never smokers. The sample taken for sequencing was blood. The clonotype originates from a human donor with ulcerative colitis or Crohn's disease, or a healthy co-twin of an affected twin (not recorded which). This sequence uses TRBV6-5 and TRBJ1-1; the D gene TCRdb calls, TRBD1, cannot be checked with no DNA. The encoded CDR3 is CASSSSKGAAEAFF.